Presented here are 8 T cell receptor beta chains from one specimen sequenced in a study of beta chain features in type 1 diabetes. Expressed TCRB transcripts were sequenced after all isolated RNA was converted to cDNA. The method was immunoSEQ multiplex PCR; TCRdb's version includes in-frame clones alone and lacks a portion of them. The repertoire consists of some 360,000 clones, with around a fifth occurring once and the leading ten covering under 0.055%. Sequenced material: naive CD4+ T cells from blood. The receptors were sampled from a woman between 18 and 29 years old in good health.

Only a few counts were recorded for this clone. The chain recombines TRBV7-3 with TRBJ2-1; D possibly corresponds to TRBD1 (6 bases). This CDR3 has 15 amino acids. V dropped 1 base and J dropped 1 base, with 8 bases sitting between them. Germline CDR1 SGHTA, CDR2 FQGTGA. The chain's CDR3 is CASSLRGQSYNEQFF. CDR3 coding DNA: TGTGCCAGCAGCTTAAGGGGGCAATCCTACAATGAGCAGTTCTTC.

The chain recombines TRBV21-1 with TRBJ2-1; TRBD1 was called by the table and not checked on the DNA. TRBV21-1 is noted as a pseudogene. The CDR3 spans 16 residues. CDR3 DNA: TGTGCCAGCACCATCAATAGGACAGGGACCTACAATGAGCAGTTCTTC. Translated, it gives CASTINRTGTYNEQFF.

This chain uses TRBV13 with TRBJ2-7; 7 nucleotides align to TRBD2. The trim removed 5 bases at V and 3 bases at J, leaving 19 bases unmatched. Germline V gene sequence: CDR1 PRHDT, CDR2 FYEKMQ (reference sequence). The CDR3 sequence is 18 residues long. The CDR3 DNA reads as TGTGCCAGCAGCCCCTCCCCCGGACTTCAAGCGGGGTTCTACGAGCAGTACTTC. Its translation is CASSPSPGLQAGFYEQYF.

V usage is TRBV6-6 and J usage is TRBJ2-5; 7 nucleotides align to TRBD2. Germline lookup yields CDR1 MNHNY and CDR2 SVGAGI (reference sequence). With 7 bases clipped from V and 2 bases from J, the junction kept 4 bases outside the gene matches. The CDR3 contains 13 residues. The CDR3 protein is CASNVGGQETQYF. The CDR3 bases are TGTGCCAGCAATGTGGGGGGGCAAGAGACCCAGTACTTC.

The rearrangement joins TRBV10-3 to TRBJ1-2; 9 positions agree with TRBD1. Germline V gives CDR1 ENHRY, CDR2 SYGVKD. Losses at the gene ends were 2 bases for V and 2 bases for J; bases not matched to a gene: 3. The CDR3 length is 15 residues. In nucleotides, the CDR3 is TGTGCCATCAGTGAGACCGGGACAGGGAACTATGGCTACACCTTC. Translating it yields CAISETGTGNYGYTF.

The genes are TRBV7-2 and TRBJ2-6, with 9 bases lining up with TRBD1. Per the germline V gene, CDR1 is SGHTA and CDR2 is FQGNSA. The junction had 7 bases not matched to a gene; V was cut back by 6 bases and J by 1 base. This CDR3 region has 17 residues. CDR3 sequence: CASSPQGALSGANVLTF. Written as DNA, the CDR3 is TGTGCCAGCAGTCCACAGGGGGCGCTGTCTGGGGCCAACGTCCTGACTTTC. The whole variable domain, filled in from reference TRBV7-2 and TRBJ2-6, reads GAGVSQSPSNKVTEKGKDVELRCDPISGHTALYWYRQSLGQGLEFLIYFQGNSAPDKSGLPSDRFSAERTGGSVSTLTIQRTQQEDSAVYLCASSPQGALSGANVLTFGAGSRLTVL.

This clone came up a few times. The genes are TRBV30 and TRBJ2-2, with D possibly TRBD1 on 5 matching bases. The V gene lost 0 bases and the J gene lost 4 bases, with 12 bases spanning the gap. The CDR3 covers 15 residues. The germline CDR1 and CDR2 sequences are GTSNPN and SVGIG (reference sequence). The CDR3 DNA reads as TGTGCCTGGAGTGTACAAGGGGCAAGCACCGGGGAGCTGTTTTTT. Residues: CAWSVQGASTGELFF.

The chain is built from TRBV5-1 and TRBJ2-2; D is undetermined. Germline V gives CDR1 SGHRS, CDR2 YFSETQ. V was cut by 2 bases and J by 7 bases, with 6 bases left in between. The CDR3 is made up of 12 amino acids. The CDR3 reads CASSFIFGELFF. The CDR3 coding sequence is TGCGCCAGCAGCTTTATCTTCGGGGAGCTGTTTTTT.